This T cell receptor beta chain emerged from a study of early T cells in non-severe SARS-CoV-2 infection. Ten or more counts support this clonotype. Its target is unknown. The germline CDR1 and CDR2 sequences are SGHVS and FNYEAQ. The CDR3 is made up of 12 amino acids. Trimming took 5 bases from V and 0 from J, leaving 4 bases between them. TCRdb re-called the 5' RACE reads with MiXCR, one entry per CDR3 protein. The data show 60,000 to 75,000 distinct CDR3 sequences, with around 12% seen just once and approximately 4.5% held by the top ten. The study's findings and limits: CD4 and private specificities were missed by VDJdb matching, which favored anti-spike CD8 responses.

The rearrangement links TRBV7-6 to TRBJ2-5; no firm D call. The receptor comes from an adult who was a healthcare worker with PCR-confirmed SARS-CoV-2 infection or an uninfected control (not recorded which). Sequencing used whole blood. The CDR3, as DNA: TGTGCCAGCAGCCAGCACCAAGAGACCCAGTACTTC. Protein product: CASSQHQETQYF.